A single T cell receptor (beta chain) is shown here with its context. Its antigen is unidentified. This sample is part of a study of cytomegalovirus exposure and HLA in healthy donors. Looking at the study overall: A preliminary data release comprised tens of millions of unique TCRs obtained from HLA-typed donors. Whole-study results and caveats: Immune exposure information comprised only CMV serostatus. In all likelihood, a cluster of highly shared sequence variants was a sequencing artifact.

PCR involved 60 Vbeta and 13 Jbeta primers. The repertoire was sequenced with immunoSEQ multiplex PCR; TCRdb's copy has only in-frame clones and lacks some. The sample shows about 98,000 clones, 81% of them seen only once. The material sequenced was PBMCs. The receptor was derived from a man aged 35 to 55 in good health and CMV-seronegative.

The DNA of the CDR3 is TGTGCCAGCATAAGGGGGCGCCTCTCCTACGAGCAGTACTTC. This translates into CASIRGRLSYEQYF. The chain couples TRBV2 to TRBJ2-7; 7 bases match TRBD1. The CDR3 has 14 amino acids. The V segment lost 7 bases and the J segment 0 bases; nucleotides outside the gene matches: 6. The germline V gene encodes CDR1 SNHLY and CDR2 FYNNEI.